Listed here are 15 T cell receptor beta chains from one sample, sequenced in a study of shared clonotypes between healthy human individuals (dated by TCRdb to between 2020 and 2021). To prepare the library, the immunoSEQ multiplex PCR assay was applied. As stored in TCRdb, this immuneACCESS dataset retains in-frame rearrangements with V and J assigned. A fraction of the clones does not appear; measured against another copy, unresolved V genes explain less than half of the discrepancy, and the remainder lacks a known reason. This sample has around 2,000,000 clones in its table, and more than 85% of those were observed once. The top ten clonotypes cover around 1.7% of the sample. CD8 naive samples consisted of CD45RO-negative cells that were positively selected for CCR7, yielding a CD45RA+CCR7+ population without TemRA cells. The sequenced material came from naive CD8+ T cells from PBMCs. Interpreted using the paper, the cell subset or site label stands for: CD45RA+CCR7+. The origin of the receptors is a man aged 18 to 35 in good health. Some clones in this sample may be carry-over from other donors' samples.

CDR3 residues: CASSLPGHETQYF. The CDR3 coding sequence is TGTGCCAGCAGTTTACCCGGCCACGAGACCCAGTACTTC. V usage is TRBV27 and J usage is TRBJ2-5; D uncertain. The V end was cut by 2 bases, the J end by 5 bases, with 9 bases between. The CDR3 has 13 amino acids. The germline gives CDR1 MNHEY, CDR2 SMNVEV (reference sequence).

The V gene is TRBV19, the J gene TRBJ2-7; TRBD1 matches 7 bases. The CDR3 extends over 16 amino acids. Germline V lookup: CDR1 LNHDA, CDR2 SQIVND (reference sequence). Trimming took 4 bases from V and 0 from J; bases not matched to a gene: 9. CDR3 sequence reads: CASSTEGQLNSYEQYF. The CDR3 coding sequence is TGTGCCAGTAGTACCGAGGGACAGTTGAACTCCTACGAGCAGTACTTC.

This sequence joins TRBV7-2 and TRBJ2-5; 10 nucleotides align to TRBD2. V lost 5 bases, J lost 4 bases, and 7 bases stayed unmatched. Germline V gene sequence: CDR1 SGHTA, CDR2 FQGNSA. The CDR3 extends over 15 amino acids. CDR3 nucleotide sequence: TGTGCCAGCAGCCTAACGGGACTAGCGTTAGAGACCCAGTACTTC. Translation: CASSLTGLALETQYF.

V and J are TRBV7-7 and TRBJ2-7; the match to TRBD1 covers 10 bases. V lost 5 bases to trimming and J lost 7 bases; unmatched junction nucleotides: 11. The CDR3 sequence is 15 residues long. The V gene's germline CDR1 is SSHAT and CDR2 FNYEAQ (reference sequence). This chain's CDR3 is CASSRGDRGIGEQYF. The CDR3 bases are TGTGCCAGCAGCCGAGGGGACAGGGGAATAGGGGAGCAGTACTTC.

The V and J genes are TRBV6-1 and TRBJ1-1, with TRBD1 as a possible D gene (5 bases). This CDR3 has 14 residues. CDR1 is MNHNS, CDR2 SASEGT, per germline. Trimming took off 5 bases at V and 0 bases at J, with 10 bases between the two ends. Here the CDR3 reads CASSKGTVNTEAFF. The CDR3 nucleotides are TGTGCCAGCAGTAAAGGGACCGTGAACACTGAAGCTTTCTTT.

Concerning this clone: The sample holds other DNA sequences that translate to the same CDR3. The chain joins TRBV7-8 to TRBJ2-6; D gene unclear. V was clipped by 3 bases and J by 1 base, with 1 base between them. The CDR3 consists of 13 residues. Germline V lookup: CDR1 SGHVS, CDR2 FQNEAQ. This CDR3 is CASSFSGANVLTF. In DNA, the CDR3 is TGTGCCAGCAGCTTTTCTGGGGCCAACGTCCTGACTTTC.

This chain uses TRBV4-1 with TRBJ2-7; 7 nucleotides align to TRBD1. V dropped 1 base and J dropped 5; count of bases not matched to a gene: 11. This CDR3 region has 16 residues. The germline V gene encodes CDR1 MGHRA and CDR2 YSYEKL. This chain's CDR3 is CASSQVQRQGRDEQYF. The DNA of the CDR3 is TGCGCCAGCAGCCAAGTTCAGAGACAGGGTAGGGACGAGCAGTACTTC.

This chain links TRBV27 with TRBJ1-2; D call uncertain. V was clipped by 5 bases and J by 9 bases, with 22 bases between them. The germline CDR1 and CDR2 sequences are MNHEY and SMNVEV (reference sequence). This CDR3 spans 15 amino acids. The CDR3 here is CASSPRPARGWSYTF. The CDR3 coding sequence is TGTGCCAGCAGTCCCCGACCGGCCCGGGGATGGAGCTACACCTTC.

V and J are TRBV10-3 and TRBJ2-7; 13 bases line up with TRBD2. Trimming cost V 1 base and J 1 base; bases outside gene matches: 13. Germline CDR1 ENHRY, CDR2 SYGVKD. The CDR3 covers 20 residues. DNA for the CDR3: TGTGCCATCAGTGAGTGGGTCGAAACTAGCGGGAGGGCCGTGTCCTACGAGCAGTACTTC. Amino acids: CAISEWVETSGRAVSYEQYF.

V and J are TRBV14 and TRBJ2-1, with TRBD1 matching over 7 bases. Losses at the gene ends were 4 bases for V and 2 bases for J; bases not matched to a gene: 5. The germline CDR1 and CDR2 sequences are SGHDN and FVKESK. The CDR3 extends over 15 amino acids. CDR3 residues: CASSPNRGPYNEQFF. The CDR3 bases are TGTGCCAGCAGCCCCAACAGGGGACCCTACAATGAGCAGTTCTTC.

V is TRBV28 and J is TRBJ1-5; tentatively, D is TRBD1 (6 bases). V shed 4 bases and J shed 3 bases, with 16 bases lying between them. This CDR3 has 16 amino acids. CDR1 is MDHEN and CDR2 is SYDVKM in the germline V gene. Written as DNA, the CDR3 is TGTGCCAGCAGTTCTCTCTATTGGACAGACAATCAGCCCCAGCATTTT. This gives the protein CASSSLYWTDNQPQHF. Variable domain in full (rest from reference TRBV28 and TRBJ1-5): DVKVTQSSRYLVKRTGEKVFLECVQDMDHENMFWYRQDPGLGLRLIYFSYDVKMKEKGDIPEGYSVSREKKERFSLILESASTNQTSMYLCASSSLYWTDNQPQHFGDGTRLSIL.

The V and J genes are TRBV11-2 and TRBJ2-1, with D perhaps TRBD2 (5 bases). The CDR3 length is 14 residues. V was shortened by 3 bases and J by 9 bases, with 15 bases between the two germline ends. Germline V CDR1 and CDR2: SGHAT, FQNNGV. Written as DNA, the CDR3 is TGTGCCAGCAGCTTGGCCCCCCGGGGTGGTGAGCAGTTCTTC. Amino acids: CASSLAPRGGEQFF.

As for this clone: The same CDR3 also results from other DNA sequences found in this sample. The chain uses TRBV29-1 and TRBJ2-1, with D hard to call. Germline V gives CDR1 SQVTM, CDR2 ANQGSEA. This CDR3 is built from 12 residues. Trimming took 0 bases from V and 4 from J, leaving 4 bases between them. CDR3 DNA sequence: TGCAGCGTTGAAGAAAGATACAATGAGCAGTTCTTC. This sequence encodes CSVEERYNEQFF.

V gene TRBV30 combines with J gene TRBJ1-5; 7 bases are a match to TRBD1. The CDR3 sequence is 18 residues long. The J segment lost 0 bases and the V segment lost 1 base, leaving 12 bases of the junction unmatched. CDR1 and CDR2 (germline): GTSNPN, SVGIG (reference sequence). CDR3: CAWSGGTAEMYSNQPQHF. The CDR3 bases are TGTGCCTGGAGTGGGGGGACAGCCGAGATGTATAGCAATCAGCCCCAGCATTTT.

This clone was seen once. The chain carries TRBV2 and TRBJ1-1, with D unresolved. CDR3 length: 13 residues. V was pared by 8 bases and J by 1 base, with 11 bases between. Germline V lookup: CDR1 SNHLY, CDR2 FYNNEI. The CDR3 DNA follows: TGTGCCAGCGGGAGGAGGACGAACACTGAAGCTTTCTTT. Translation gives CASGRRTNTEAFF.